This T cell receptor (beta chain) was sequenced during a study of regulatory T cells in long-lasting Graves disease. Germline assignment: CDR1 SGHTS and CDR2 YDEGEE. J lost 4 bases, V lost 4 bases, and 10 bases had no gene match. CDR3 length equals 16 residues. Arm-PCR of CDR3 regions and iRepertoire HTBI primers were the basis on which TCR beta libraries were built. TCRdb recomputed calls from the multiplex PCR reads with MiXCR, one row per CDR3 protein. In the table there are some 560,000 distinct CDR3 sequences, more than 15% of which are singletons. Study-wide findings and caveats: Persistent-disease Graves' patients showed less TCR diversity than new cases.

In the case of this clonotype: Its specificity is unknown.

The time point denotes: newly diagnosed GD, antithyroid drugs for less than 3 months. With RNA extracted from PBMCs as input, the TCR library was made. From an endocrinology department in Xi'an, China, came the patients. These same data were also listed under a study on T cells in Graves' hyperthyroidism and ophthalmopathy. According to that study: Newly diagnosed hyperthyroidism patients aged 18 to 65 years had disease lasting under 2 months.

The clonotype comes from a woman in her forties or fifties with Graves disease. Here the sequenced sample was peripheral blood mononuclear cells (PBMCs), taken at new diagnosis, from a patient treated with antithyroid drugs. The chain joins TRBV5-8 to TRBJ2-1; 8 bases line up with TRBD2. CDR3 region: CASSPGGVGPYNEQFF. In DNA, the CDR3 is TGTGCCAGCAGCCCGGGGGGGGTAGGACCTTACAATGAGCAGTTCTTC. Full variable domain (remainder filled in from reference TRBV5-8 and TRBJ2-1): EAGVTQSPTHLIKTRGQQATLRCSPISGHTSVYWYQQALGLGLQFLLWYDEGEERNRGNFPPRFSGRQFPNYSSELNVNALELEDSALYLCASSPGGVGPYNEQFFGPGTRLTVL.